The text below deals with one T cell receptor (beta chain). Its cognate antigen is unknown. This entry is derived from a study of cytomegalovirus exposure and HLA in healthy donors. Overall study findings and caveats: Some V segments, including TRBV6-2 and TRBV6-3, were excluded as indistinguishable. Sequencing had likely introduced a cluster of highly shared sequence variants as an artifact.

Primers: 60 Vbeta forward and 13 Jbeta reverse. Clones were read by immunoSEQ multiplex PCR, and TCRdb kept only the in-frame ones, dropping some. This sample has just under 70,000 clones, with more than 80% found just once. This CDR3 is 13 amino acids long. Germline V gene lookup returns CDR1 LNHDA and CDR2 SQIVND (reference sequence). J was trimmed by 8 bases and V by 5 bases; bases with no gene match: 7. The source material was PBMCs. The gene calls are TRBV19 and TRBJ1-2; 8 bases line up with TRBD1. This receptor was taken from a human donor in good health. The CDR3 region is CASSLDRAGGYTF. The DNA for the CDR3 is TGTGCCAGTAGTCTGGACAGGGCCGGAGGCTACACCTTC.